The next 19 T cell receptor beta chains were all read from a single sample in a study of OX40 agonist ivuxolimab in advanced cancers. Sequenced by immunoSEQ multiplex PCR; TCRdb stores in-frame clones only, minus some. The sample lists 50,000 to 75,000 clones; about 86% were seen once. Sample: CD4+ or CD8+ T cells sorted from blood, taken in a trial of the OX40 agonist ivuxolimab. These TCRs come from an adult with an advanced solid tumor such as melanoma, head and neck, liver or kidney cancer.

The V call is TRBV25-1, the J call TRBJ1-3, with D hard to call. The CDR3 runs to 15 residues. V dropped 3 bases and J dropped 1 base, with 10 bases sitting between them. CDR1 is MGHDK, CDR2 SYGVNS, per germline. The chain's CDR3 is CASSDPKRSGNTIYF. CDR3 coding DNA: TGTGCCAGCAGTGATCCAAAGAGGTCTGGAAACACCATATATTTT.

This clone was detected a few times. Other DNA sequences in this sample translate to the same CDR3. The V gene is TRBV18, the J gene TRBJ1-1, with a weak D call TRBD1 (5 bases). Germline CDR1 and CDR2: KGHSH and LQKENI. The CDR3 runs to 14 residues. Deletions cut 1 base from V and 1 base from J, with 7 bases between. CDR3 in amino acids: CASSPRGSNTEAFF. For the CDR3, the DNA is TGTGCCAGCTCACCACGGGGGTCGAACACTGAAGCTTTCTTT.

The V and J genes are TRBV28 and TRBJ1-1; TRBD1 matches 7 bases. With 7 bases clipped from V and 0 bases from J, the junction kept 5 bases outside the gene matches. The CDR3 loop spans 14 amino acids. CDR1 MDHEN and CDR2 SYDVKM come from the germline V gene. The CDR3 loop is CASNLDRVNTEAFF. DNA of the CDR3: TGTGCCAGCAACTTAGACAGGGTGAACACTGAAGCTTTCTTT.

The chain carries TRBV18 and TRBJ1-1, with 9 nucleotides matching TRBD1. Germline V gene sequence: CDR1 KGHSH, CDR2 LQKENI. The CDR3 loop spans 14 amino acids. J gave up 4 bases and V 6 bases, and 6 bases lay outside the gene matches. CDR3 nucleotide sequence: TGTGCCAGCTCGTCCGACAGGGGGGGCACTGAAGCTTTCTTT. This encodes CASSSDRGGTEAFF.

V gene TRBV19 combines with J gene TRBJ1-1, with unresolved D. The CDR3 contains 15 residues. Trimming left V 6 bases short and J 11 bases short, with 25 bases between. Per the germline V gene, CDR1 is LNHDA and CDR2 is SQIVND (reference sequence). CDR3 in amino acids: CASRREPRSNVGAFF. DNA for the CDR3: TGTGCCAGTAGACGGGAACCCCGGTCCAACGTTGGCGCTTTCTTT.

The J gene is TRBJ1-1, the V gene TRBV5-4, with a tentative D call TRBD1 (6 bases). The germline V gene has CDR1 SGHNT and CDR2 YYREEE (reference sequence). The CDR3 covers 15 residues. The germline V and J ends were trimmed by 4 bases and 0 bases, with 13 bases remaining between them. CDR3 DNA sequence: TGTGCCAGCAGCCGCCGGACAGCCATGAACACTGAAGCTTTCTTT. The encoded protein is CASSRRTAMNTEAFF. Supplemented by reference TRBV5-4 and TRBJ1-1, the full variable domain reads ETGVTQSPTHLIKTRGQQVTLRCSSQSGHNTVSWYQQALGQGPQFIFQYYREEENGRGNFPPRFSGLQFPNYSSELNVNALELDDSALYLCASSRRTAMNTEAFFGQGTRLTVV.

V and J are TRBV5-1 and TRBJ1-1; D is unresolved. Per the germline V gene, CDR1 is SGHRS and CDR2 is YFSETQ. There are 14 residues in the CDR3. V was pared by 0 bases and J by 0 bases, with 6 bases between. This CDR3 is CASSLVTLNTEAFF. CDR3 nucleotides: TGCGCCAGCAGCTTGGTCACCTTGAACACTGAAGCTTTCTTT.

The genes are TRBV7-9 and TRBJ2-1; a possible D gene is TRBD1 (5 bases). This CDR3 comprises 15 residues. V lost 3 bases to trimming and J lost 3 bases, with 12 bases between them. Per the germline V gene, CDR1 is SEHNR and CDR2 is FQNEAQ (reference sequence). CDR3 sequence: CASSFGASNYNEQFF. DNA of the CDR3: TGTGCCAGCAGCTTTGGGGCTTCGAACTACAATGAGCAGTTCTTC.

This chain joins TRBV19 and TRBJ2-7, with D possibly matching TRBD1 (5 bases). Deletions cut 0 bases from V and 0 bases from J, with 9 bases between. Germline CDR1 is LNHDA and CDR2 is SQIVND (reference sequence). The CDR3 extends over 15 amino acids. In DNA form, the CDR3 reads TGTGCCAGTAGTATAGACGGTGGGGCCTCCTACGAGCAGTACTTC. This codes for CASSIDGGASYEQYF.

This sequence joins TRBV11-2 and TRBJ2-1, with D unresolved. Germline values: CDR1 SGHAT, CDR2 FQNNGV. V shed 1 base and J shed 7 bases, with 5 bases lying between them. This CDR3 has 12 residues. DNA for the CDR3: TGTGCCAGCAGCTTAGTAGGGAATGAGCAGTTCTTC. Its translation is CASSLVGNEQFF.

The chain combines TRBV5-1 with TRBJ2-1; TRBD2 aligns across 9 bases. V lost 1 base and J lost 7; bases outside the gene matches: 9. The CDR3 runs 16 residues. The germline gives CDR1 SGHRS, CDR2 YFSETQ. The CDR3, as DNA: TGCGCCAGCAGCTTGTTTCGTGGGACTAGCAAGAATGAGCAGTTCTTC. Amino acid sequence: CASSLFRGTSKNEQFF. The entire variable domain, with the rest obtained from reference TRBV5-1 and TRBJ2-1, is as follows: KAGVTQTPRYLIKTRGQQVTLSCSPISGHRSVSWYQQTPGQGLQFLFEYFSETQRNKGNFPGRFSGRQFSNSRSEMNVSTLELGDSALYLCASSLFRGTSKNEQFFGPGTRLTVL.

The chain uses TRBV5-1 and TRBJ1-2; D remains ambiguous. In germline, CDR1 is SGHRS, CDR2 YFSETQ. V was clipped by 4 bases and J by 4 bases, with 14 bases between them. The CDR3 runs to 14 residues. In nucleotides, the CDR3 is TGCGCCAGCAGCCCTTGGACGGTCCGCTATGGCTACACCTTC. It encodes CASSPWTVRYGYTF.

By its share, this clone is medium-sized. The chain employs TRBV7-6 and TRBJ1-2, with D unclear. V was trimmed by 2 bases and J by 2 bases, leaving 6 bases between them. Germline lookup yields CDR1 SGHVS and CDR2 FNYEAQ. The CDR3 runs to 13 residues. The CDR3 DNA sequence: TGTGCCAGCAGCTTAACACCGAACTATGGCTACACCTTC. It encodes CASSLTPNYGYTF.

The genes are TRBV29-1 and TRBJ1-2; D is possibly TRBD1 (5 bases). Deletions cut 6 bases from V and 3 bases from J, with 14 bases between. CDR1 and CDR2 (germline): SQVTM, ANQGSEA. The length of the CDR3 is 13 residues. CDR3: CSVANPGDYGYTF. In DNA, the CDR3 is TGCAGCGTGGCAAACCCGGGGGACTATGGCTACACCTTC.

The V call is TRBV21-1, the J call TRBJ1-4; the table names TRBD1, a call not compared with the DNA. TRBV21-1 is a known pseudogene. The CDR3 runs 19 residues. CDR3 nucleotides: TGTGCCAGCAGCAAAGATGGCAGGGGACAACGAAGTCCTAATGAAAAACTGTTTTTT. Its translation is CASSKDGRGQRSPNEKLFF.

The rearrangement uses TRBV7-9 and TRBJ1-1; no definite D call. Trimming removed 1 base from V and 7 bases from J, with 7 bases in between. Looked up from germline, CDR1 is SEHNR and CDR2 is FQNEAQ (reference sequence). The CDR3 consists of 12 residues. The CDR3 nucleotides are TGTGCCAGCAGCTTAGTCGCCGGTGAAGCTTTCTTT. Its translation is CASSLVAGEAFF.

The chain links TRBV10-3 to TRBJ2-5; 10 bases are shared with TRBD2. Germline-derived CDR1 and CDR2 are ENHRY and SYGVKD. There are 14 residues in the CDR3. V lost 8 bases, J lost 5 bases, and 8 bases stayed unmatched. CDR3 loop: CAISTGTSAETQYF. The CDR3 DNA is TGTGCCATCTCGACCGGGACTAGCGCGGAGACCCAGTACTTC.

The chain combines TRBV10-2 with TRBJ2-6; D is undetermined. V lost 3 bases and J 6 bases, leaving 3 bases between the germline ends. The CDR3 loop spans 12 amino acids. Per the germline V gene, CDR1 is WSHSY and CDR2 is SAAADI. The CDR3 reads CASSDLANVLTF. The CDR3 nucleotides read TGCGCCAGCAGTGATTTGGCCAACGTCCTGACTTTC.

V is TRBV10-2 and J is TRBJ1-6; TRBD1 is a possible D gene (6 bases). Trimming pared 6 bases from V and 1 base from J, leaving 10 bases between. CDR3 size: 15 residues. CDR1 is WSHSY, CDR2 SAAADI, per germline. The CDR3 loop is CASSGTPSYNSPLHF. The CDR3 region has the DNA TGCGCCAGCAGCGGGACACCTTCCTATAATTCACCCCTCCACTTT.